The clone carrying this T cell receptor beta chain was detected only a few times. The antigen is unknown. This record belongs to a study of Ad26.COV2.S vaccination and SARS-CoV-2 variants. Using immunoSEQ multiplex PCR, the repertoire was profiled, and TCRdb retains in-frame clones only, with some absent. The sample carries more than 40,000 clones, 65% to 90% recorded once. Study outcomes and limitations: The study found higher spike-specific TCR breadth in vaccine than placebo recipients. Non-spike TCR breadth did not differ much between vaccine and placebo recipients. There was a possibility that the TCR breadth and depth analyses underestimated total T cell responses. Reportedly, spike-specific CD8+ and CD4+ T cell responses achieved substantial breadth once vaccination had taken place.

The CDR3 spans 16 residues. The J gene is TRBJ1-3, the V gene TRBV21-1; the D segment call TRBD1 is taken from the table without a DNA check. TRBV21-1 is given as a pseudogene. The starting material was peripheral blood, obtained after recovery from COVID-19. This TCR came from a human donor who had recovered from COVID-19. The CDR3: CASSTTGGGSGNTIYF. The CDR3 DNA sequence: TGTGCCAGCAGCACTACAGGGGGCGGTTCTGGAAACACCATATATTTT.